The present T cell receptor beta chain was sequenced within a study of graft-versus-host responses after intestinal transplantation (dated by TCRdb to the early 2020s). Turning to the overall study: Recipients received multivisceral, liver-intestinal, or isolated intestinal transplants. Every recipient was given anti-thymocyte globulin induction, followed by approximately three years of maintenance tacrolimus and steroids. Instead of going to the commercial service, samples from a few later patients were sequenced in-house on an Illumina MiSeq and processed with MiXCR. Graft-versus-host and host-versus-graft alloreactive T cell clones were tracked in the graft, circulation and bone marrow after intestinal transplantation using bulk TCR-beta CDR3 sequencing. Alloreactive clones were identified by sequencing pre-transplant mixed lymphocyte reaction products and comparing them with unstimulated pre-transplant donor and recipient T cells. A peak of at least 4% donor T cells among recipient peripheral blood mononuclear cells was the definition used for donor T cell macrochimerism. The cohort enrolled 20 to 30 intestinal transplant recipients including one retransplant, and a few patients lacking pretransplant specimens were excluded. Summary of the overall study and its limitations: In the allografts of patients with donor T cell macrochimerism, GvH to HvG T cell clonal ratios were high. Conclusions were limited by the relatively low number and heterogeneity of intestinal transplant patients. Early after transplant, declines in HvG clones were associated with peak levels of circulating GvH clones. GvH clones were found in recipient bone marrow, and some of the GvH clones appeared earlier in ileal mucosa or blood, which is consistent with an intestinal mucosal origin.

With regard to this clone: Its antigen remains unidentified. No quality values exist for individual bases; no much larger clone is one base distant.

The method behind the library was the immunoSEQ multiplex PCR assay. In most patients, genomic DNA was isolated using the Qiagen DNeasy Blood and Tissue Kit and sent frozen to Adaptive Biotechnologies for TCR sequencing. For most patients, genomic DNA was subjected to high-throughput TCR-beta CDR3 sequencing by Adaptive Biotechnologies. From the authors' description of their analysis: TCR sequencing data for approximately 19 patients were retrieved from Adaptive's ImmunoSEQ software; three other patients were processed with MiXCR and VDJtools. CD4 versus CD8 sorting errors were corrected by removing sequences found in both subsets at a frequency ratio below 5:1. CDR3 nucleotide sequences shared by donor and recipient were removed because the origin of these sequences could not be assigned. To be classed as alloreactive, a clone needed at least 2-fold expansion over unstimulated cells and a minimum CFSE-low frequency of 0.002% (template counts) or 0.001% (read counts). Clones detected in sequenced pre-transplant spleen, lymph node, or MLR CFSE-low populations of the donor or recipient were defined as mappable. The cumulative frequency of alloreactive clones was calculated as a percentage of all sequences, weighted by copy number. The source is immuneACCESS, and TCRdb retained only in-frame sequences with V and J called. Part of the clones is not carried over; for the studies checked, unresolved V genes explain less than half of this, and the remainder is unexplained. D and trimming come from the DNA, and the V and J calls and clone size come from that table. For this sample there are some 150,000 clones; 85% to 95% appear just once. 0.15% to 0.2% of the sample lies in the top ten.

This specimen's time point label, per the study, means: cells obtained before transplantation from donor or recipient. CD3+CD4+ and CD3+CD8+ populations were FACS-sorted from unstimulated pre-transplant donor and recipient cells taken from spleen or lymph nodes. This TCR derives from a human donor who received an intestinal transplant. The sample in question was unstimulated CD4+ T cells sorted from spleen or lymph node cells, obtained before intestinal transplant.

Here is the DNA: TGTGCCAGCAGACGGACGGGCGACAATCAGCCCCAGCATTTT. Its coded protein is CASRRTGDNQPQHF. The rearrangement joined TRBV28 to TRBJ1-5; the D segment cannot be called with confidence. From the germline V gene, CDR1 is MDHEN and CDR2 is SYDVKM. The CDR3 contains 14 residues, cysteine and phenylalanine counted. Only the CDR3 part of the read is kept: 42 bases, read in frame from the first base. Deletion took 6 bases off V and 3 bases off J, with a span of 12 bases between the germline ends.